This T cell receptor beta chain is drawn from a study of beta chain features in type 1 diabetes (dated by TCRdb to the late 2010s). About the study as a whole: No differences in mean age, gender distribution, total cell number or subset yield were found between patients and healthy donors. Across all samples, approximately 100 million sorted cells were examined, and cell number per subset correlated strongly with RNA yield. The study compared TCRB repertoires of sorted circulating CD4+ T cell subsets between recently diagnosed type 1 diabetes patients and matched healthy donors. Regulatory and stem cell-like memory subsets were isolated from only 8 patients and about eight healthy donors, whereas naive and central memory subsets came from all 30 or so donors.

General study outcomes and caveats: Type 1 diabetes patients showed a moderate but significant shortening of TCRB CDR3 length in all four CD4+ subsets. Because cDNA was sequenced instead of genomic DNA, highly expressing activated cells could be over-represented, though the groups showed no difference in activation or CD3 levels. Because the HLA sub-analyses included only small numbers of individuals, any influence of HLA type on TCRB rearrangement was left unresolved. Naive, central memory and regulatory TCRB repertoires appeared more similar among patients than among healthy donors. PCR may preferentially amplify shorter templates, but because patient and control samples were amplified and corrected together, any resulting skew would affect both groups equally. At VDJ recombination sites, patients with type 1 diabetes made fewer insertions and deleted more nucleotides, a pattern implying thymic rearrangement abnormalities.

The germline ends are 23 bases apart after V is trimmed by 5 bases and J by 9 bases. In the germline V gene, CDR1 corresponds to SGHTA and CDR2 to FQGTGA. Counted from cysteine to phenylalanine, this CDR3 has 15 amino acids. The kept DNA is CDR3 alone, 45 bases in frame from the first base. Remarks on this clone: Its antigen is not yet known. No base qualities exist here, and no much larger clone lies one base off it.

Each donor gave one peripheral blood draw, averaging roughly 100 mL, which was collected into heparinised tubes. Using a panel that included CD45RO, CCR7, CD25, CD127, CD95 and CD27, naive, central memory, regulatory and stem cell-like memory CD4+ T cells were sorted on a BD FACSAria II. Every sorted population had a purity above 98%. PBMCs were isolated immediately by Lymphoprep density gradient centrifugation and stained directly without culture. Samples were stained and sorted in pairs, with one healthy donor and one patient per experiment, so that batch effects were minimized. All of the isolated RNA was reverse transcribed with the High Capacity cDNA Reverse Transcription Kit, so expressed TCRB transcripts were sequenced. Deep immunoSEQ sequencing was performed on naive, central memory and regulatory T cell samples, with an average of roughly 3.3 million total reads per sample. Sorted cells were lysed in RLT buffer, and RNA was extracted using DNase-treated RNeasy Micro or Mini kits according to cell number. Each cell subset was processed on its own to prevent cross-contamination, while patient and healthy donor samples were processed together. TCRB sequences were amplified from cDNA with the immunoSEQ multiplex PCR, producing 87-bp fragments spanning the CDR3 region. Sequencing of the amplicons was performed on the Illumina HiSeq platform. Concerning the study's data processing: Synthetic template baselines were used to correct PCR bias computationally, reads within Hamming distance 2 were collapsed, and singletons that could not be merged were discarded. Reads were aligned to IMGT to assign V, D and J genes, CDR3 length, and insertions or deletions at six rearrangement sites. Clonotype counts were normalized to sorted cell number within each subset before computing true diversity and Gini coefficients with the tcR R package. Repertoire sharing was quantified using the overlap coefficient calculated on TCRB nucleotide sequences. TCRdb provides this immuneACCESS table in a form limited to in-frame rearrangements. Some clones are lacking; in checked studies, under half of them reflect an unresolved V gene, and why the rest are absent is not known. The D gene and trimming were derived from the DNA, and the V and J assignments and clone size from that table. This sample holds about 220,000 clones; approximately 11% were observed only once. Of the sample, approximately 1.5% falls within the top ten clones.

This sequence uses TRBV7-3 and TRBJ2-7; a tentative D call is TRBD2 (6 bases match). The sequenced material came from central memory CD4+ T cells from blood. The receptor's source is a man aged 18 to 30 in good health. CDR3 protein: CASSPGGSPVGGQYF. The DNA is TGTGCCAGCAGCCCCGGGGGTAGTCCCGTAGGTGGGCAGTACTTC. Supplemented by the reference TRBV7-3 and TRBJ2-7 proteins around the CDR3, the complete variable domain is GAGVSQTPSNKVTEKGKYVELRCDPISGHTALYWYRQSLGQGPEFLIYFQGTGAADDSGLPNDRFFAVRPEGSVSTLKIQRTERGDSAVYLCASSPGGSPVGGQYFGPGTRLTVT.